This TCR beta chain comes out of a study of post-analysis software for immune sequencing data. General study points: Patients carried 5 or 6 TRBV segments more frequently than controls did, and TRBV5-6, TRBV5-1 and TRBV20-1 were among them.

The library was made from cDNA and included unique molecular identifiers. TCRdb fed the PCR reads into MiXCR, producing one record per CDR3 protein. Of under 650,000 distinct CDR3 sequences listed, roughly 45% were seen once; the top ten hold approximately 1.7%. The CDR3 has 14 amino acids. V was trimmed by 5 bases and J by 2 bases, leaving 13 bases between them. Germline V gene data show CDR1 as SGHRS and CDR2 as YFSETQ. This clonotype has a handful of counts. The antigen remains undetermined. Sample: blood. The J gene is TRBJ1-1, the V gene TRBV5-1, with TRBD1 as a possible D gene (6 bases). This TCR came from a girl between 5 and 17 years old with multiple sclerosis. For the CDR3, the DNA is TGCGCCAGCAGATTGTGGACAGACAACACTGAAGCTTTCTTT. It encodes CASRLWTDNTEAFF.